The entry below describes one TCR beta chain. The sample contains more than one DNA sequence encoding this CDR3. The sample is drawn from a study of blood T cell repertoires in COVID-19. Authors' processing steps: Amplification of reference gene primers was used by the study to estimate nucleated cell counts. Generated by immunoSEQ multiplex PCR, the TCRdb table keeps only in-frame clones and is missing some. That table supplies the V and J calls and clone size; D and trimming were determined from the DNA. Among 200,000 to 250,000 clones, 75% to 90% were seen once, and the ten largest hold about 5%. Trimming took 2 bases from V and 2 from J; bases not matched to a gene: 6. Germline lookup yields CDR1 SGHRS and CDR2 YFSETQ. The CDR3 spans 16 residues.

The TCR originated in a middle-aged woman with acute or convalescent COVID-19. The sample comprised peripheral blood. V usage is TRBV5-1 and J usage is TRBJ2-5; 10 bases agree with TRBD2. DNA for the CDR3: TGCGCCAGCAGCTTAGCTAGCGGGGGCCCTCAAGAGACCCAGTACTTC. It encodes CASSLASGGPQETQYF.